Each of the 8 T cell receptor beta chains below was sequenced from the same sample in a study of T cell changes during pregnancy in multiple sclerosis. The method was immunoSEQ multiplex PCR; TCRdb's version includes in-frame clones alone and lacks a portion of them. The table records some 76,000 clones, nearly 95% of them present only once. Specimen: CD4+ T cells from peripheral blood mononuclear cells, collected after pregnancy. The receptors derive from a female donor with multiple sclerosis, enrolled in a pregnancy study.

The chain couples TRBV2 to TRBJ2-3; 11 bases align to TRBD2. V lost 1 base and J lost 5; bases outside the gene matches: 8. Germline loops: CDR1 SNHLY, CDR2 FYNNEI. CDR3 length: 17 residues. Here the CDR3 DNA reads TGTGCCAGCAGTGAAGGGATAGCGGGAGGGTTATTAGATACGCAGTATTTT. Amino acids: CASSEGIAGGLLDTQYF. Combining the CDR3 with reference TRBV2 and TRBJ2-3 gives the whole variable domain EPEVTQTPSHQVTQMGQEVILRCVPISNHLYFYWYRQILGQKVEFLVSFYNNEISEKSEIFDDQFSVERPDGSNFTLKIRSTKLEDSAMYFCASSEGIAGGLLDTQYFGPGTRLTVL.

This chain joins TRBV7-9 and TRBJ1-2, with unresolved D. The CDR3 has 18 amino acids. Germline lookup yields CDR1 SEHNR and CDR2 FQNEAQ (reference sequence). Trimming shortened V by 2 bases and J by 0 bases, and 19 bases separated the two germline ends. DNA of the CDR3: TGTGCCAGCAGCTTATACCCCCCCCCGAGTAAACCTAACTATGGCTACACCTTC. Translation: CASSLYPPPSKPNYGYTF.

This clone came up once. V usage is TRBV10-1 and J usage is TRBJ2-7, with TRBD2 as a possible D gene (5 bases). CDR3 size: 13 residues. The V gene lost 0 bases and the J gene lost 8 bases, with 11 bases spanning the gap. Germline V gives CDR1 WNHNN, CDR2 SYGVQD (reference sequence). The CDR3 DNA follows: TGCGCCAGCAGTGAGTCCGGTCCGGGGAAGCAGTACTTC. Residues: CASSESGPGKQYF.

The CDR3 loop reads CASSDRGLGNSPLHF. The CDR3 coding sequence is TGTGCCAGCAGTGATCGGGGGTTGGGTAATTCACCCCTCCACTTT. V gene TRBV25-1 combines with J gene TRBJ1-6, with D tentatively TRBD1 (5 bases). The CDR3 has 15 residues. The ends were cut back, 3 bases at V and 6 bases at J, with 12 bases in the middle. CDR1 MGHDK and CDR2 SYGVNS come from the germline V gene.

The V call is TRBV19, the J call TRBJ1-2; D possibly corresponds to TRBD1 (6 bases). CDR1 LNHDA and CDR2 SQIVND come from the germline V gene (reference sequence). V lost 4 bases, J lost 6 bases, and 15 bases lay in between. The CDR3 runs 14 residues. CDR3 sequence reads: CASSSAGTPNGYTF. The CDR3 nucleotides read TGTGCCAGTAGTAGCGCCGGGACACCGAATGGCTACACCTTC.

The chain has TRBV5-5 and TRBJ1-2; the D gene is possibly TRBD1 (5 bases). The V end lost 4 bases, the J end lost 6 bases, and 16 bases lay between the germline ends. The CDR3 loop spans 14 amino acids. From germline, CDR1 is SGHKS and CDR2 YYEKEE (reference sequence). The CDR3 nucleotides read TGTGCCAGCAGCCTAGCGGCGAGGGGCGATGGCTACACCTTC. Residues: CASSLAARGDGYTF.

V usage is TRBV5-1 and J usage is TRBJ2-1; weak D call: TRBD1 (6 bases). CDR1 SGHRS and CDR2 YFSETQ come from the germline V gene. The V gene lost 1 base and the J gene lost 4 bases, with 12 bases spanning the gap. CDR3 length equals 15 residues. The CDR3: CASSLRDKTYNEQFF. CDR3 DNA sequence: TGCGCCAGCAGCTTGAGGGACAAAACTTACAATGAGCAGTTCTTC.

This chain connects TRBV27 to TRBJ2-2; 10 bases are a match to TRBD2. CDR3 length: 15 amino acids. V was clipped by 5 bases and J by 6 bases; unmatched bases: 6. CDR1 MNHEY and CDR2 SMNVEV come from the germline V gene (reference sequence). The CDR3 DNA reads TGTGCCAGCAGTATCCTAGCGGGGGCGGCCGGGGAGCTGTTTTTT. Translated: CASSILAGAAGELFF.